The present entry profiles one T cell receptor (beta chain) with its context. Its antigen is not known. V shed 4 bases and J shed 8 bases, with 8 bases lying between them. Germline V gene data show CDR1 as SQVTM and CDR2 as ANQGSEA. The length of the CDR3 is 10 residues. This sample was taken from a study of CD8+ T cells in alopecia areata. Study overall: Treatment comprised oral tofacitinib, 5 to 10 mg twice daily, in treated patients. For 6 to 18 months, tofacitinib was taken, and 6 months off drug followed.

After isolation, RNA underwent reverse transcription to generate cDNA as the sequencing template. Only in-frame clones appear in the TCRdb table, and some are missing; sequencing was by immunoSEQ multiplex PCR. Altogether under 150,000 clones are present, 53% being singletons, with the ten largest covering about 0.5%. Study-wide results and limits: A single nonresponder leaves the baseline CD8+ expansion link to response uncertain. In scalp and blood during tofacitinib, many expanded lesional clones persisted.

Regarding treatment: oral pan-JAK inhibitor, 5-10 mg twice daily. The V and J genes are TRBV29-1 and TRBJ1-2; unclear D gene. This receptor was taken from a human donor with alopecia areata. The starting material was CD4+ T cells sorted from blood, obtained at week 4, from a patient treated with tofacitinib. CDR3 sequence: CSVGEQGYTF. The CDR3 bases are TGCAGCGTTGGAGAGCAGGGCTACACCTTC.